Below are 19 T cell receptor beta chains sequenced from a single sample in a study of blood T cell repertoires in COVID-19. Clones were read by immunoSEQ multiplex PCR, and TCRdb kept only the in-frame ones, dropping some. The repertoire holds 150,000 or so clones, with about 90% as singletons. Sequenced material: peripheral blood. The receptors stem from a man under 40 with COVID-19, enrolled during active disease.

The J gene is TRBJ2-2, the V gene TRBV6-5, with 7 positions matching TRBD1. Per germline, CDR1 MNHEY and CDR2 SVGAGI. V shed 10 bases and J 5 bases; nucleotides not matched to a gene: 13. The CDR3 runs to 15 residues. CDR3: CATLPGQGVTGELFF. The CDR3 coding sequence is TGTGCCACTCTTCCGGGGCAGGGGGTTACCGGGGAGCTGTTTTTT.

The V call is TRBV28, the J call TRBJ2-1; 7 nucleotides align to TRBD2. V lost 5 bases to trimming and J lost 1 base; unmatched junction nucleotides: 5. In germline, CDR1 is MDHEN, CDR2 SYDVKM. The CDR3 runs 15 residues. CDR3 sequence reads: CASSRSGTSYNEQFF. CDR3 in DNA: TGTGCCAGCAGTCGAAGCGGGACGTCCTACAATGAGCAGTTCTTC. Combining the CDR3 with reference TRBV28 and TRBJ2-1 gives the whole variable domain DVKVTQSSRYLVKRTGEKVFLECVQDMDHENMFWYRQDPGLGLRLIYFSYDVKMKEKGDIPEGYSVSREKKERFSLILESASTNQTSMYLCASSRSGTSYNEQFFGPGTRLTVL.

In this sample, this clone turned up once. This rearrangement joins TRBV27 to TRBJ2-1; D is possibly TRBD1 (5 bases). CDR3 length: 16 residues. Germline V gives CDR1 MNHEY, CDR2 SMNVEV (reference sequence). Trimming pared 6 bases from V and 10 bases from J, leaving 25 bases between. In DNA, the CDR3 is TGTGCCAGCAGCCTCAGGACACTTTCCCCACCTCGCGAGCAGTTCTTC. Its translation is CASSLRTLSPPREQFF.

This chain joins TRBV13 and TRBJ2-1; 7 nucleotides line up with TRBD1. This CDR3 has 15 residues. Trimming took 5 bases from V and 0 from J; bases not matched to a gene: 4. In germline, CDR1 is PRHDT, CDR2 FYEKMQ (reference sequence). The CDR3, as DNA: TGTGCCAGCAGCCCGCGACAGGGCTCCTACAATGAGCAGTTCTTC. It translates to CASSPRQGSYNEQFF. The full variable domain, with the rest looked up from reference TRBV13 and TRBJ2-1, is AAGVIQSPRHLIKEKRETATLKCYPIPRHDTVYWYQQGPGQDPQFLISFYEKMQSDKGSIPDRFSAQQFSDYHSELNMSSLELGDSALYFCASSPRQGSYNEQFFGPGTRLTVL.

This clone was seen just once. CDR3: CAISADRGTEAFF. The CDR3 nucleotides are TGTGCCATCAGTGCCGACAGGGGAACTGAAGCTTTCTTT. This sequence joins TRBV10-3 and TRBJ1-1; TRBD1 agrees at 8 bases. The V segment lost 4 bases and the J segment 5 bases; nucleotides outside the gene matches: 3. CDR3 length equals 13 residues. Germline V gives CDR1 ENHRY, CDR2 SYGVKD.

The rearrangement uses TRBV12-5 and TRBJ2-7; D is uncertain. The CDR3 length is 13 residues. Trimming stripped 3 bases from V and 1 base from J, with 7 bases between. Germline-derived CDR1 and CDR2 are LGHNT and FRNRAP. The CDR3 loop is CASGFIGSYEQYF. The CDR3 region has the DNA TGTGCTAGTGGTTTTATCGGGTCCTACGAGCAGTACTTC. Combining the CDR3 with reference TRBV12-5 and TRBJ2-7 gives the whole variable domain DARVTQTPRHKVTEMGQEVTMRCQPILGHNTVFWYRQTMMQGLELLAYFRNRAPLDDSGMPKDRFSAEMPDATLATLKIQPSEPRDSAVYFCASGFIGSYEQYFGPGTRLTVT.

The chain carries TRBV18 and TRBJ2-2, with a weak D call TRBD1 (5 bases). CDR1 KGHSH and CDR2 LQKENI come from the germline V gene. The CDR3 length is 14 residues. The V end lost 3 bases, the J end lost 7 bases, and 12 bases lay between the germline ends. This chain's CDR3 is CASSPDRVIGELFF. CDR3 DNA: TGTGCCAGCTCACCTGACAGAGTCATCGGGGAGCTGTTTTTT.

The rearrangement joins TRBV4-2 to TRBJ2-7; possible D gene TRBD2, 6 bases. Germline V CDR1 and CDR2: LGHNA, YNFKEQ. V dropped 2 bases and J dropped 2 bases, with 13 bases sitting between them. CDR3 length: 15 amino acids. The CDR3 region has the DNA TGTGCCAGCAGCCAAATCACGGGACTCACCTACGAGCAGTACTTC. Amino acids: CASSQITGLTYEQYF.

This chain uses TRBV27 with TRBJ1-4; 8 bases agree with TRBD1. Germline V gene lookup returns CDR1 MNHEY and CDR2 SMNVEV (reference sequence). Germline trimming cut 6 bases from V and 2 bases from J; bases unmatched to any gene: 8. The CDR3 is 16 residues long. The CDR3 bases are TGTGCCAGCAGCCCTTCGACAGGGGAGACTAATGAAAAACTGTTTTTT. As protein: CASSPSTGETNEKLFF.

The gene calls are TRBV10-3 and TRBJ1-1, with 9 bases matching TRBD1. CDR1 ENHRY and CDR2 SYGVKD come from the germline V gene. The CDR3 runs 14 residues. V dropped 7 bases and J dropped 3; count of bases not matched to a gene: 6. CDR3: CAIIGTGIYTEAFF. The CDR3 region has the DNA TGTGCCATCATCGGGACAGGGATTTACACTGAAGCTTTCTTT.

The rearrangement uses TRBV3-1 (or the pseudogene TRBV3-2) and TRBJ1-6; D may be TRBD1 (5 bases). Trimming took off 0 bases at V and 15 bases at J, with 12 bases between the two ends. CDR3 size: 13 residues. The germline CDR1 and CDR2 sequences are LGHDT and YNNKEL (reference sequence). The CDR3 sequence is CASSQDRRGNLHF. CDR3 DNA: TGTGCCAGCAGCCAAGACAGAAGGGGAAACCTCCACTTT.

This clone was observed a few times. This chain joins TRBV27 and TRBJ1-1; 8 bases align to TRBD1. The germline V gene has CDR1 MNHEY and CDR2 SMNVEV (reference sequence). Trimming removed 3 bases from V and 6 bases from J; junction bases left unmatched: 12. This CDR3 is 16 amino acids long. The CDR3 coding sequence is TGTGCCAGCAGTTTGACCCATCCGGGACAGGACCCTGAAGCTTTCTTT. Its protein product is CASSLTHPGQDPEAFF.

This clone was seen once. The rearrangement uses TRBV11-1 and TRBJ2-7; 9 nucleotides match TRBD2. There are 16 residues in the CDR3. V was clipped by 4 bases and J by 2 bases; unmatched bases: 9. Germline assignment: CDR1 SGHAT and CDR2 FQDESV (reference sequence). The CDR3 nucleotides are TGTGCCAGCAGCTCGCAGACTAGCGGTTTTACCTACGAGCAGTACTTC. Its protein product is CASSSQTSGFTYEQYF.

The CDR3 DNA reads as TGCAGCGTAATCAGGGTATACGAGCAGTACTTC. It codes for CSVIRVYEQYF. This chain connects TRBV29-1 to TRBJ2-7; tentative D call: TRBD1 (5 bases). The CDR3 is 11 amino acids. CDR1 is SQVTM, CDR2 ANQGSEA, per germline. With 6 bases removed from V and 4 bases from J, the gap between germline ends came to 10 bases.

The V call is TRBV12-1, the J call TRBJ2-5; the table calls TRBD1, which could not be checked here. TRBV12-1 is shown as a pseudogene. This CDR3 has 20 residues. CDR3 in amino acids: CASSFTGIRIDRGQEETQYF. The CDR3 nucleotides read TGTGCCAGCAGCTTTACGGGAATTAGGATCGATAGGGGACAGGAAGAGACCCAGTACTTC.

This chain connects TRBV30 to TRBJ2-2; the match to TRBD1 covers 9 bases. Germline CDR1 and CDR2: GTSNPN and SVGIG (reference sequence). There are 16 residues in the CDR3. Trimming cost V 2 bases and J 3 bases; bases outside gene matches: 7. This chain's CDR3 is CAWSTHDRGDTGELFF. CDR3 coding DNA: TGTGCCTGGAGTACGCACGACAGGGGGGACACCGGGGAGCTGTTTTTT. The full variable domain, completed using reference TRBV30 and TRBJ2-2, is SQTIHQWPATLVQPVGSPLSLECTVEGTSNPNLYWYRQAAGRGLQLLFYSVGIGQISSEVPQNLSASRPQDRQFILSSKKLLLSDSGFYLCAWSTHDRGDTGELFFGEGSRLTVL.

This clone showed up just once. The CDR3 region is CASSYQAGTEAFF. CDR3 coding DNA: TGTGCCAGCAGTTACCAGGCGGGGACTGAAGCTTTCTTT. The rearrangement uses TRBV6-2 or TRBV6-3 and TRBJ1-1, with D unresolved. Germline CDR1 and CDR2: MNHEY and SVGEGT. Trimming cost V 2 bases and J 5 bases, with 9 bases left between them. The CDR3 is 13 residues long.

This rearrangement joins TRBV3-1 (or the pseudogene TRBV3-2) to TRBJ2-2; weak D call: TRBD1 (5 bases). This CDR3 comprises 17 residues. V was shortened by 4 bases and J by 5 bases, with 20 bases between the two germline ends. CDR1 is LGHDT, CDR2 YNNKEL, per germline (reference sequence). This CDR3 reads CASSPTGREFGTGELFF. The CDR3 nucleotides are TGTGCCAGCAGCCCCACGGGCAGGGAATTTGGGACCGGGGAGCTGTTTTTT.

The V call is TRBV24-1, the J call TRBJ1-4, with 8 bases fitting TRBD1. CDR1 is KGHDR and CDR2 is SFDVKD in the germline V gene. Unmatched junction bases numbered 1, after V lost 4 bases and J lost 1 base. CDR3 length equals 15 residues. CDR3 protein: CATSDDRGTNEKLFF. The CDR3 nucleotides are TGTGCCACCAGTGACGACAGGGGAACTAATGAAAAACTGTTTTTT.